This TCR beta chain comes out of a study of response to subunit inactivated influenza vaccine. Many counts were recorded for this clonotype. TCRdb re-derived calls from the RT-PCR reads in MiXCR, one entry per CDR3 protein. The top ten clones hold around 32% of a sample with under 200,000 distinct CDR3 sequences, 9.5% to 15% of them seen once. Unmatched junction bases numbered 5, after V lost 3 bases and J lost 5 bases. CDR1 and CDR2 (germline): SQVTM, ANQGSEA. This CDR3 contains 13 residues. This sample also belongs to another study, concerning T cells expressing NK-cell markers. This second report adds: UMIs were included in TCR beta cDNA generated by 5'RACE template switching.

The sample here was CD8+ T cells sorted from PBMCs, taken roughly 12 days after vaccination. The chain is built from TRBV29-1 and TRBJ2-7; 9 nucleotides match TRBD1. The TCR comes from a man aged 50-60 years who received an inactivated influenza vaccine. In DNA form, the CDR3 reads TGCAGCGTTGACCCCGGGACAGGGAACGAGCAGTACTTC. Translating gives CSVDPGTGNEQYF.